This TCR beta chain was observed in a study of T-cell reconstitution after alpha-beta-depleted transplantation in children. Unique molecular identifiers were incorporated when the TCRbeta library was constructed. TCRdb itself ran the PCR reads through MiXCR, one entry per CDR3 protein. Found here are roughly 350,000 distinct CDR3 sequences, approximately 10% of them singletons; the top ten hold 2% to 3%. CDR1 LGHDT and CDR2 YNNKEL come from the germline V gene (reference sequence). This CDR3 is built from 16 residues. The V and J ends lost 3 bases and 6 bases, in that order; junction bases with no gene match: 7.

The sequence came from a human donor who donated a stem cell graft to a child with acute lymphoblastic leukemia. The chain recombines TRBV3-1 with TRBJ2-2; 10 nucleotides align to TRBD2. The sample here was PBMCs from the stem cell graft donor, taken from the stem cell graft. The CDR3 reads CASSQVLLAGAGELFF. The DNA of the CDR3 is TGTGCCAGCAGCCAGGTCCTCCTAGCGGGAGCCGGGGAGCTGTTTTTT.